Below, 13 T cell receptor beta chains from the same sample are listed, as sequenced in a study of T cell changes during pregnancy in multiple sclerosis. Here immunoSEQ multiplex PCR was the method, and the copy in TCRdb shows in-frame clones only, minus some. The profile shows roughly 80,000 clones, 93% of them singletons. The sequences come from peripheral blood, collected in the second trimester of pregnancy. The receptors derive from a female donor with multiple sclerosis, enrolled in a pregnancy study.

The V call is TRBV7-8, the J call TRBJ2-1, with 11 bases aligning to TRBD2. After removal of 5 bases from V and 12 bases from J, the junction contained 9 bases not matched to a gene. Germline CDR1 SGHVS, CDR2 FQNEAQ. The CDR3 spans 14 residues. CDR3 in DNA: TGTGCCAGCAGCACCGGGACTAGCGGTCTAGGGCAGTTCTTC. This translates into CASSTGTSGLGQFF.

J is TRBJ2-2 and V is TRBV23-1; 7 positions agree with TRBD1. TRBV23-1 is noted as an ORF with a role that remains uncertain. Trimming took 9 bases from V and 11 from J; bases not matched to a gene: 6. The CDR3 loop spans 11 amino acids. The DNA for the CDR3 is TGCGCCAGACCAGACAGGGCAGAGCTGTTTTTT. Its translation is CARPDRAELFF.

The CDR3 loop is CASSPAGVETQYF. The CDR3 DNA sequence: TGTGCCAGCTCACCAGCCGGGGTCGAGACCCAGTACTTC. The chain links TRBV18 to TRBJ2-5; tentative D call: TRBD2 (5 bases). Trimming left V 2 bases short and J 5 bases short, with 9 bases between. The CDR3 length is 13 residues. Germline V CDR1 and CDR2: KGHSH, LQKENI. Based on the CDR3 plus reference TRBV18 and TRBJ2-5, the full variable domain is NAGVMQNPRHLVRRRGQEARLRCSPMKGHSHVYWYRQLPEEGLKFMVYLQKENIIDESGMPKERFSAEFPKEGPSILRIQQVVRGDSAAYFCASSPAGVETQYFGPGTRLLVL.

The chain is built from TRBV6-6 and TRBJ1-5; no firm D call. This CDR3 spans 14 amino acids. Germline lookup yields CDR1 MNHNY and CDR2 SVGAGI (reference sequence). Trimming took 10 bases from V and 4 from J, leaving 17 bases between them. This CDR3 is CATFGRSLNQPQHF. The CDR3 region has the DNA TGTGCCACCTTTGGTAGGAGTCTTAATCAGCCCCAGCATTTT.

This clone was counted once. The gene calls are TRBV28 and TRBJ2-7; TRBD1 is a possible D gene (5 bases). V gave up 1 base and J gave up 3 bases, with 10 bases separating them. The CDR3 length is 14 residues. Germline-derived CDR1 and CDR2 are MDHEN and SYDVKM. CDR3 sequence reads: CASSLSGSGYEQYF. The CDR3 DNA reads as TGTGCCAGCAGTTTATCAGGGTCGGGCTACGAGCAGTACTTC.

V gene TRBV30 combines with J gene TRBJ2-1; TRBD1 matches at 10 bases. The CDR3 has 15 residues. Germline V lookup: CDR1 GTSNPN, CDR2 SVGIG (reference sequence). The V segment lost 3 bases and the J segment 8 bases; nucleotides outside the gene matches: 10. This chain's CDR3 is CAWSPGTGVIDEQFF. Written as DNA, the CDR3 is TGTGCCTGGAGCCCCGGGACAGGGGTGATTGATGAGCAGTTCTTC.

The J gene is TRBJ1-2, the V gene TRBV25-1; D not resolved. V was trimmed by 2 bases and J by 8 bases, leaving 6 bases between them. This CDR3 region has 11 residues. In germline, CDR1 is MGHDK, CDR2 SYGVNS. In DNA form, the CDR3 reads TGTGCCAGCAGTGAACCAGGCGGCTACACCTTC. Protein: CASSEPGGYTF.

This clone was observed a single time. J is TRBJ1-2 and V is TRBV5-1; 8 nucleotides align to TRBD1. Germline V gene sequence: CDR1 SGHRS, CDR2 YFSETQ. The length of the CDR3 is 13 residues. With V trimmed by 3 bases and J by 6 bases, 4 bases remained unmatched. The CDR3 nucleotides are TGCGCCAGCAGCTGGGGACAGGCAGATGGCTACACCTTC. This codes for CASSWGQADGYTF.

This clone was found a few times. The J gene is TRBJ2-1, the V gene TRBV5-1, with D perhaps matching TRBD1 (5 bases). Germline lookup yields CDR1 SGHRS and CDR2 YFSETQ. This CDR3 has 15 residues. Trimming removed 0 bases from V and 5 bases from J, with 12 bases in between. Written as DNA, the CDR3 is TGCGCCAGCAGCTTGGTAACAGGTTGGGACAATGAGCAGTTCTTC. Its protein product is CASSLVTGWDNEQFF.

The chain carries TRBV9 and TRBJ2-2; 7 bases are a match to TRBD1. This CDR3 spans 14 amino acids. J lost 6 bases, V lost 3 bases, and 5 bases had no gene match. In germline, CDR1 is SGDLS, CDR2 YYNGEE. The CDR3 loop reads CASSAGQNSGELFF. The CDR3 DNA reads as TGTGCCAGCAGCGCGGGACAGAATTCCGGGGAGCTGTTTTTT.

The table lists this clone with a count of one. The rearrangement links TRBV2 to TRBJ1-2, with D uncertain. V shed 3 bases and J shed 3 bases, with 5 bases lying between them. Germline CDR1 SNHLY, CDR2 FYNNEI. This CDR3 contains 12 residues. CDR3 amino acids: CASSDRDYGYTF. The CDR3 DNA sequence: TGTGCCAGCAGTGACCGGGACTATGGCTACACCTTC.

The chain employs TRBV18 and TRBJ1-1, with 7 bases matching TRBD1. The V and J ends lost 3 bases and 1 base, in that order; junction bases with no gene match: 5. The CDR3 extends over 15 amino acids. Germline loops: CDR1 KGHSH, CDR2 LQKENI. Here the CDR3 DNA reads TGTGCCAGCTCACCGCCACAGGGGCGGAACACTGAAGCTTTCTTT. Its protein is CASSPPQGRNTEAFF. The full variable domain, rest sourced from reference TRBV18 and TRBJ1-1, is NAGVMQNPRHLVRRRGQEARLRCSPMKGHSHVYWYRQLPEEGLKFMVYLQKENIIDESGMPKERFSAEFPKEGPSILRIQQVVRGDSAAYFCASSPPQGRNTEAFFGQGTRLTVV.

The genes are TRBV19 and TRBJ1-2; possibly TRBD1 for D (6 bases). V lost 0 bases, J lost 4 bases, and 15 bases lay in between. The CDR3 has 16 residues. Looked up from germline, CDR1 is LNHDA and CDR2 is SQIVND (reference sequence). The CDR3 reads CASSIESSTGLYGYTF. CDR3 nucleotides: TGTGCCAGTAGTATAGAGTCGAGTACAGGGCTCTATGGCTACACCTTC.